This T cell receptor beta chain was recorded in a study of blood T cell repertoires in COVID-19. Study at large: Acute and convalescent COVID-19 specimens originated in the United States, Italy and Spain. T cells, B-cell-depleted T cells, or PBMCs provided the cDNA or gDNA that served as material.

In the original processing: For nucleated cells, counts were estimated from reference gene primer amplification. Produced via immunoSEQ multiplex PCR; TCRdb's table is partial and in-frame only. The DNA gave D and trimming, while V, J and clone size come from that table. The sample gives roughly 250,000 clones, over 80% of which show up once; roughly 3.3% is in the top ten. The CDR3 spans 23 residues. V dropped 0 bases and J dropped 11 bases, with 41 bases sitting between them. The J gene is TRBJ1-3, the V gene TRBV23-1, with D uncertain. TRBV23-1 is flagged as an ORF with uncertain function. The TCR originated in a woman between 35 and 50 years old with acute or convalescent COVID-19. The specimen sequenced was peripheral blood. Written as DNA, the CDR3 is TGCGCCAGCAGTCAATCGGAGTTTTCGCGCGCAGTAAAGACCTCTGGAAACAAGATGGCCATATATTTT. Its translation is CASSQSEFSRAVKTSGNKMAIYF.